The source of this T cell receptor (beta chain) is a study of T cell clones after liver transplantation. Looking at the study overall: In this trial, immunosuppression withdrawal was attempted within 2 years of liver transplant. Tolerance: complete withdrawal held at least one year, liver enzymes staying within twice normal.

The table came from immunoSEQ multiplex PCR; TCRdb's copy has only in-frame clones and leaves some out. The table lists about 99,000 clones, around 84% of them singletons. The CDR3 contains 15 residues. Trimming took 6 bases from V and 3 from J, leaving 14 bases between them. In germline, CDR1 is LNHDA, CDR2 SQIVND (reference sequence). Specimen: CD4+ T cells from blood, collected 47 months after liver transplant. The chain uses TRBV19 and TRBJ2-2; D may be TRBD1 (6 bases). The TCR was taken from a human patient who received a liver transplant. The T cells may partly be graft donor cells. The CDR3 DNA follows: TGTGCCAGTAGGCGAGGGACAAAGCACACCGGGGAGCTGTTTTTT. It translates to CASRRGTKHTGELFF. Complete variable domain (other parts from reference TRBV19 and TRBJ2-2): DGGITQSPKYLFRKEGQNVTLSCEQNLNHDAMYWYRQDPGQGLRLIYYSQIVNDFQKGDIAEGYSVSREKKESFPLTVTSAQKNPTAFYLCASRRGTKHTGELFFGEGSRLTVL.